The 28 T cell receptor beta chains listed next were all sequenced from one sample in a study of shared clonotypes between healthy human individuals. TCRdb's copy holds only in-frame clones and misses some; the assay was immunoSEQ multiplex PCR. The table lists about 1 million clones, around four fifths of them singletons. Sequencing was done on a sample of memory CD4+ T cells sorted from blood. The subset: CD45RA-negative fraction. These receptors all come from a man between 18 and 35 years old in good health.

In this sample, this clone turned up a few times. The chain is built from TRBV6-6 and TRBJ1-2, with unresolved D. CDR3 length: 13 residues. Trimming shortened V by 5 bases and J by 3 bases, and 10 bases separated the two germline ends. The V gene's germline CDR1 is MNHNY and CDR2 SVGAGI (reference sequence). CDR3 residues: CASSPTGDYGYTF. CDR3 bases: TGTGCCAGCAGTCCCACCGGGGACTATGGCTACACCTTC.

The V and J genes are TRBV5-4 and TRBJ1-4, with a tentative D call TRBD1 (6 bases). Per the germline V gene, CDR1 is SGHNT and CDR2 is YYREEE (reference sequence). With 4 bases removed from V and 7 bases from J, the gap between germline ends came to 20 bases. This CDR3 has 16 residues. CDR3 region: CASSTNTGTQGEKLFF. The CDR3 region has the DNA TGTGCCAGCAGCACCAACACAGGGACCCAAGGTGAAAAACTGTTTTTT.

This clone has ten or more counts. The chain couples TRBV6-1 to TRBJ2-1, with no clear D. V shed 2 bases and J shed 10 bases, with 12 bases lying between them. Germline assignment: CDR1 MNHNS and CDR2 SASEGT. The CDR3 contains 13 residues. CDR3 DNA sequence: TGTGCCAGCAGTGAATGGGGTCTAAGAGAGCAGTTCTTC. Its translation is CASSEWGLREQFF.

This clone has just a few counts. This chain connects TRBV19 to TRBJ1-6, with D uncertain. Trimming cost V 4 bases and J 13 bases, with 14 bases left between them. Germline assignment: CDR1 LNHDA and CDR2 SQIVND (reference sequence). The CDR3 spans 13 residues. CDR3 loop: CASSTTGGSPLHF. CDR3 nucleotides: TGTGCCAGTAGTACGACTGGAGGGTCGCCCCTCCACTTT.

The chain couples TRBV2 to TRBJ1-1, with D unresolved. Germline V gives CDR1 SNHLY, CDR2 FYNNEI. CDR3 length: 15 amino acids. Trimming took off 6 bases at V and 2 bases at J, with 16 bases between the two ends. The CDR3 here is CASRRRDPGNTEAFF. DNA of the CDR3: TGTGCCAGCAGGAGACGCGATCCGGGAAACACTGAAGCTTTCTTT.

This chain connects TRBV6-1 to TRBJ2-2; 7 bases agree with TRBD2. V trimming: 6 bases; J trimming: 0 bases; junction bases outside the gene matches: 4. There are 15 residues in the CDR3. The germline V gene has CDR1 MNHNS and CDR2 SASEGT. Here the CDR3 reads CASRDGLANTGELFF. CDR3 bases: TGTGCCAGCAGGGACGGACTAGCGAACACCGGGGAGCTGTTTTTT.

The chain uses TRBV11-3 and TRBJ2-1; either TRBD1 or TRBD2 may supply D (5 bases each). The CDR3 has 13 amino acids. Per the germline V gene, CDR1 is SGHNT and CDR2 is YENEEA. V shed 3 bases and J shed 10 bases, with 13 bases lying between them. The CDR3 DNA is TGTGCCAGCAGCTTGGGGGACCCGCAGGAGCAGTTCTTC. Amino acids: CASSLGDPQEQFF.

About this clone itself: It may be a read error: a sequence one base away is much more abundant. The same CDR3 is also encoded by other DNA sequences in this sample. J is TRBJ1-1 and V is TRBV5-8; D remains ambiguous. This CDR3 spans 13 amino acids. Per the germline V gene, CDR1 is SGHTS and CDR2 is YDEGEE. Trimming cost V 0 bases and J 1 base, with 4 bases left between them. The CDR3 coding sequence is TGTGCCAGCAGCTTGGGTGGGAACACTGAAGCTTTCTTT. Protein product: CASSLGGNTEAFF.

The chain carries TRBV6-5 and TRBJ2-7; TRBD2 might be the D (6 bases). V lost 9 bases, J lost 0 bases, and 15 bases lay in between. Germline V lookup: CDR1 MNHEY, CDR2 SVGAGI. This CDR3 is built from 14 residues. CDR3 DNA sequence: TGTGCCAGTGGACCGGGGGACGCCTCCTACGAGCAGTACTTC. This codes for CASGPGDASYEQYF.

This clone was seen only once. The chain carries TRBV9 and TRBJ2-2, with D hard to call. The CDR3 extends over 16 amino acids. From germline, CDR1 is SGDLS and CDR2 YYNGEE. V lost 2 bases, J lost 4 bases, and 15 bases lay in between. In DNA form, the CDR3 reads TGTGCCAGCAGCGTCGAAGTCCGGCAGACCACCGGGGAGCTGTTTTTT. The encoded protein is CASSVEVRQTTGELFF.

The chain recombines TRBV7-2 with TRBJ2-7, with TRBD1 matching 7 bases. Looked up from germline, CDR1 is SGHTA and CDR2 is FQGNSA. The CDR3 is made up of 14 amino acids. V shed 5 bases and J 4 bases; nucleotides not matched to a gene: 8. This CDR3 reads CASSPRQGMYEQYF. The DNA of the CDR3 is TGTGCCAGCAGCCCCCGACAGGGAATGTACGAGCAGTACTTC.

To note about this clone: Other nucleotide sequences in the sample specify the same CDR3. V and J are TRBV14 and TRBJ2-1; D may correspond to TRBD1 or TRBD2 (5 bases each). Germline V gene lookup returns CDR1 SGHDN and CDR2 FVKESK. There are 16 residues in the CDR3. V gave up 4 bases and J gave up 7 bases, with 20 bases separating them. In DNA, the CDR3 is TGTGCCAGCAGCCCCCCCGGGACCCTCTCTTATAATGAGCAGTTCTTC. This encodes CASSPPGTLSYNEQFF.

Only one count was recorded for this clone. The V gene is TRBV5-1, the J gene TRBJ2-1; 7 nucleotides agree with TRBD2. V was pared by 1 base and J by 2 bases, with 3 bases of the junction left unmatched. CDR3 length: 15 residues. The germline CDR1 and CDR2 sequences are SGHRS and YFSETQ. For the CDR3, the DNA is TGCGCCAGCAGCTTGTCGGGGGGTACCTACAATGAGCAGTTCTTC. It yields the protein CASSLSGGTYNEQFF.

The chain recombines TRBV18 with TRBJ1-5; D is perhaps TRBD1 (5 bases). Germline values: CDR1 KGHSH, CDR2 LQKENI. The length of the CDR3 is 20 residues. V was cut by 1 base and J by 4 bases, with 26 bases left in between. The CDR3 spells CASSPRSGREGAVGNQPQHF. CDR3 DNA sequence: TGTGCCAGCTCACCACGGTCGGGCAGGGAAGGGGCGGTGGGAAATCAGCCCCAGCATTTT.

Notes on this clone: Other DNA sequences in the same sample also yield this CDR3. The chain combines TRBV5-1 with TRBJ2-3; tentatively, D is TRBD1 (6 bases). Per the germline V gene, CDR1 is SGHRS and CDR2 is YFSETQ. The V end was cut by 1 base, the J end by 2 bases, with 8 bases between. This CDR3 is built from 14 residues. Here the CDR3 reads CASSLRTVTDTQYF. Here the CDR3 DNA reads TGCGCCAGCAGCTTGAGGACAGTCACAGATACGCAGTATTTT.

This clone appeared a few times. The chain uses TRBV6-1 and TRBJ2-5; 7 bases line up with TRBD1. Losses at the gene ends were 6 bases for V and 4 bases for J; bases not matched to a gene: 5. The germline V gene encodes CDR1 MNHNS and CDR2 SASEGT. This CDR3 comprises 13 residues. This chain's CDR3 is CASRPRGTETQYF. CDR3 DNA sequence: TGTGCCAGCAGACCCAGGGGGACAGAGACCCAGTACTTC.

This clone came up a few times. V is TRBV10-1 and J is TRBJ2-7, with D possibly TRBD2 on 5 matching bases. The V gene's germline CDR1 is WNHNN and CDR2 SYGVQD (reference sequence). The V and J ends lost 10 bases and 1 base respectively, with 14 bases between them. This CDR3 comprises 13 residues. The CDR3 region is CANRGGSSYEQYF. CDR3 sequence (DNA): TGCGCCAATAGAGGAGGCAGTTCCTACGAGCAGTACTTC.

The chain carries TRBV19 and TRBJ1-5; 8 nucleotides line up with TRBD1. The CDR3 has 15 residues. Germline lookup yields CDR1 LNHDA and CDR2 SQIVND (reference sequence). Trimming at V came to 5 bases and at J to 0 bases, leaving 3 bases not matched to a gene. The CDR3, as DNA: TGTGCCAGTAGTCCAGGGGGCTCTAGCAATCAGCCCCAGCATTTT. This translates into CASSPGGSSNQPQHF.

The CDR3 region is CATSRDPSGPETQYF. CDR3 bases: TGTGCCACCAGCAGAGATCCATCAGGGCCAGAGACCCAGTACTTC. The chain couples TRBV15 to TRBJ2-5, with D possibly TRBD1 on 5 matching bases. This CDR3 has 15 amino acids. Between the trimmed V and J ends, which lost 0 bases and 4 bases, there was a span of 12 bases. Per germline, CDR1 LNHNV and CDR2 YYDKDF (reference sequence).

J is TRBJ2-7 and V is TRBV7-2; D is possibly TRBD2 (7 bases). This CDR3 has 13 amino acids. The germline gives CDR1 SGHTA, CDR2 FQGNSA. V lost 8 bases and J 3 bases, leaving 14 bases between the germline ends. DNA for the CDR3: TGTGCCAGCGGGGGGGGCAGGCTCTACGAGCAGTACTTC. As protein: CASGGGRLYEQYF.

As regards this clone: Other DNA variants within this sample encode the same CDR3. The V gene is TRBV7-2, the J gene TRBJ1-3; D unresolved. Germline assignment: CDR1 SGHTA and CDR2 FQGNSA. V gave up 1 base and J gave up 7 bases, with 8 bases separating them. CDR3 length equals 13 residues. CDR3 protein: CASSLEAGNTIYF. In DNA, the CDR3 is TGTGCCAGCAGCTTAGAGGCGGGGAACACCATATATTTT.

The chain has TRBV7-6 and TRBJ2-5; D is possibly TRBD2 (6 bases). Germline V gene lookup returns CDR1 SGHVS and CDR2 FNYEAQ. This CDR3 is built from 14 residues. Trimming removed 3 bases from V and 0 bases from J, with 8 bases in between. The CDR3 reads CASSLGRHQETQYF. The CDR3, as DNA: TGTGCCAGCAGCTTGGGGAGGCACCAAGAGACCCAGTACTTC. Using reference TRBV7-6 and TRBJ2-5 for the parts outside the CDR3, the full variable domain is GAGVSQSPRYKVTKRGQDVALRCDPISGHVSLYWYRQALGQGPEFLTYFNYEAQQDKSGLPNDRFSAERPEGSISTLTIQRTEQRDSAMYRCASSLGRHQETQYFGPGTRLLVL.

The chain joins TRBV10-1 to TRBJ1-4; D unresolved. V was shortened by 0 bases and J by 2 bases, with 13 bases between the two germline ends. The CDR3 contains 17 residues. Germline loops: CDR1 WNHNN, CDR2 SYGVQD (reference sequence). The chain's CDR3 is CASSESKTDRTNEKLFF. Here the CDR3 DNA reads TGCGCCAGCAGTGAGTCGAAAACGGACCGGACTAATGAAAAACTGTTTTTT.

The CDR3 coding sequence is TGTGCCAGCCGCCAGAGAGAAACCAACACTGAAGCTTTCTTT. Translating it yields CASRQRETNTEAFF. J is TRBJ1-1 and V is TRBV19; D gene uncertain. CDR3 size: 14 residues. Germline CDR1 and CDR2: LNHDA and SQIVND (reference sequence). Trimming pared 9 bases from V and 2 bases from J, leaving 16 bases between. The entire variable domain, with the rest obtained from reference TRBV19 and TRBJ1-1, is as follows: DGGITQSPKYLFRKEGQNVTLSCEQNLNHDAMYWYRQDPGQGLRLIYYSQIVNDFQKGDIAEGYSVSREKKESFPLTVTSAQKNPTAFYLCASRQRETNTEAFFGQGTRLTVV.

This clone showed up just a few times. The sample has other DNA sequences that encode this CDR3 too. The rearrangement joins TRBV5-7 to TRBJ2-5, with 8 bases aligning to TRBD1. TRBV5-7 is an ORF; its function is uncertain. V dropped 3 bases and J dropped 5; count of bases not matched to a gene: 9. The CDR3 spans 15 residues. The CDR3 sequence is CASSSCVRQGETQYF. DNA of the CDR3: TGTGCCAGCAGCTCCTGCGTCAGACAGGGGGAGACCCAGTACTTC.

This rearrangement joins TRBV9 to TRBJ2-3; 8 nucleotides align to TRBD1. Germline-derived CDR1 and CDR2 are SGDLS and YYNGEE. The J segment lost 9 bases and the V segment lost 3 bases, leaving 3 bases of the junction unmatched. The CDR3 has 12 amino acids. In nucleotides, the CDR3 is TGTGCCAGCAGCGAAGGACAGGGCACGCAGTATTTT. It encodes CASSEGQGTQYF.

The chain recombines TRBV14 with TRBJ2-3; the D is unclear. This CDR3 spans 16 amino acids. V gave up 0 bases and J gave up 0 bases, with 10 bases separating them. Germline V CDR1 and CDR2: SGHDN, FVKESK. Here the CDR3 DNA reads TGTGCCAGCAGCCAAGAAAGTCCCGCGAGCACAGATACGCAGTATTTT. Protein: CASSQESPASTDTQYF.

The chain employs TRBV5-1 and TRBJ2-1, with D possibly being TRBD1 (5 bases). Germline values: CDR1 SGHRS, CDR2 YFSETQ. Trimming left V 4 bases short and J 5 bases short, with 22 bases between. CDR3 length: 17 amino acids. CDR3 residues: CASSGTGIPNLNNEQFF. CDR3 nucleotide sequence: TGCGCCAGCAGCGGCACAGGTATTCCCAACCTAAACAATGAGCAGTTCTTC.